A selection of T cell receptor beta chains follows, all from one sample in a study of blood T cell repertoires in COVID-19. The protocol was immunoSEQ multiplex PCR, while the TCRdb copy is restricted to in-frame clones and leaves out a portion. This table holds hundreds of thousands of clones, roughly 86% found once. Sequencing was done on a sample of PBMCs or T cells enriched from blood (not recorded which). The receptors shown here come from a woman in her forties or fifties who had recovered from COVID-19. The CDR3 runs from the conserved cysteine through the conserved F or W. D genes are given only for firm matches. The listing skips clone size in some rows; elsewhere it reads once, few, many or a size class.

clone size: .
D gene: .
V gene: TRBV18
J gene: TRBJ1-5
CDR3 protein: CASSPRQSDQPQHF
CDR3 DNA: TGTGCCAGCTCACCACGACAGAGCGATCAGCCCCAGCATTTT

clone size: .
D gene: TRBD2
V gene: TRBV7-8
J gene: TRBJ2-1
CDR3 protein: CASTRGGTYNEQFF
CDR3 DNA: TGTGCCAGCACTCGGGGGGGCACCTACAATGAGCAGTTCTTC

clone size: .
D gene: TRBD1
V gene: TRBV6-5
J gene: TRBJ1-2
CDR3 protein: CASSYLTGGAGGYTF
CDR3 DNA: TGTGCCAGCAGTTATCTGACAGGGGGCGCAGGTGGCTACACCTTC

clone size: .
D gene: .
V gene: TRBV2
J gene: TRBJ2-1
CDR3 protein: CASSQDRFLNEQFF
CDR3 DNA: TGTGCCAGCAGTCAAGACAGGTTTCTCAATGAGCAGTTCTTC

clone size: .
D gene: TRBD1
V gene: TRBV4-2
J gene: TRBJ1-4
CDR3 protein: CASVGGTGGEKLFF
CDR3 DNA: TGTGCCAGCGTAGGAGGGACAGGGGGCGAAAAACTGTTTTTT

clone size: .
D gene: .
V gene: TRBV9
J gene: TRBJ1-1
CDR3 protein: CASSVEGVGGNTEAFF
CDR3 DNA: TGTGCCAGCAGCGTAGAAGGGGTAGGGGGGAACACTGAAGCTTTCTTT

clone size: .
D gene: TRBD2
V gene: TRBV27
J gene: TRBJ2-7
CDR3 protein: CASTKLAGRDEQYF
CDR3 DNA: TGTGCCAGCACAAAATTAGCGGGGCGAGACGAGCAGTACTTC

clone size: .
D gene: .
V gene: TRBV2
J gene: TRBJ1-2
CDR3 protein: CASSVGSNRFDPEF
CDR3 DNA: TGTGCCAGCAGTGTAGGTAGTAACAGGTTTGACCCGGAATTC

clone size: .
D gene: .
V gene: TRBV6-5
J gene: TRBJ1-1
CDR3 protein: CASRREVNTEAFF
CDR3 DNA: TGTGCCAGCAGACGGGAGGTGAACACTGAAGCTTTCTTT

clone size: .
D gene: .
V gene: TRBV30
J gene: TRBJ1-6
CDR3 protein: CAWSTRFAPNSPLHF
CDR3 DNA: TGTGCCTGGTCCACTCGATTCGCCCCTAATTCACCCCTCCACTTT

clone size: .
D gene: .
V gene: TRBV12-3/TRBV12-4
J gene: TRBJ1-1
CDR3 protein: CASSPREGAEAFF
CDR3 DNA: TGTGCCAGCAGTCCCAGGGAGGGGGCTGAAGCTTTCTTT

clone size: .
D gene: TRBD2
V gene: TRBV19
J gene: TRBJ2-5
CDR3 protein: CASAGTSIETQYF
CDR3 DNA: TGTGCCAGTGCCGGGACTAGCATAGAGACCCAGTACTTC

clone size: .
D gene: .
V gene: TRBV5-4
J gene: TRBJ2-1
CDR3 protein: CASSLEVGVGEQFF
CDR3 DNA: TGTGCCAGCAGCTTGGAAGTAGGCGTGGGCGAGCAGTTCTTC

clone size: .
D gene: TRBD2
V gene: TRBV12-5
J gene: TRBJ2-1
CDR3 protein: CASGSPPTSGGGHEQFF
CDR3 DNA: TGTGCTAGTGGTTCCCCCCCGACTAGCGGGGGGGGTCATGAGCAGTTCTTC

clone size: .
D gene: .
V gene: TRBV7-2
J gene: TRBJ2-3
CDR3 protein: CASSNPAGFGTDTQYF
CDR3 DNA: TGTGCCAGCAGCAACCCCGCGGGGTTCGGGACAGATACGCAGTATTTT

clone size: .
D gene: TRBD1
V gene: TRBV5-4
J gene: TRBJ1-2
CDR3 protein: CASSPGQGNYGYTF
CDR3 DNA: TGTGCCAGCAGCCCGGGACAGGGTAACTATGGCTACACCTTC

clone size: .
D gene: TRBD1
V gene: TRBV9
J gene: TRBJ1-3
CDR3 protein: CASSVVPGQGDGNTIYF
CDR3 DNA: TGTGCCAGCAGCGTCGTCCCGGGACAGGGGGACGGAAACACCATATATTTT

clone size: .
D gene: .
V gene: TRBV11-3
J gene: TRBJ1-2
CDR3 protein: CASSEIGQYGYTF
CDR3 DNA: TGTGCCAGCAGCGAAATTGGACAGTATGGCTACACCTTC

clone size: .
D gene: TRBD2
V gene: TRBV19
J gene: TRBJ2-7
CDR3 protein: CASSIDSGRIEQYF
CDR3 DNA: TGTGCCAGTAGTATTGATAGCGGGAGGATCGAGCAGTACTTC

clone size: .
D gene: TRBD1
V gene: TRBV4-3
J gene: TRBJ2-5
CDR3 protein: CASSQAGTEGETQYF
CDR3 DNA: TGCGCCAGCAGCCAGGCCGGGACAGAGGGGGAGACCCAGTACTTC

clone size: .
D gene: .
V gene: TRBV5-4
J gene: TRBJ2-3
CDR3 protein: CASSIGTSGGADTQYF
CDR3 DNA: TGTGCCAGCAGCATCGGGACTTCCGGTGGGGCAGATACGCAGTATTTT

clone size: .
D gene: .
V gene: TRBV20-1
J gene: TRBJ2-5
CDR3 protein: CSGGGETQYF
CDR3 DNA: TGCAGTGGAGGGGGTGAGACCCAGTACTTC

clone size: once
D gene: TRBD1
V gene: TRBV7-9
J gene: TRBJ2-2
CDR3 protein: CASSLRQGGTGELFF
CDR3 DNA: TGTGCCAGCAGCCTCCGACAGGGCGGGACCGGGGAGCTGTTTTTT

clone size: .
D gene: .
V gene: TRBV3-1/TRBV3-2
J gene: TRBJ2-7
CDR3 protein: CASSQDTAASSYEQYF
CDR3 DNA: TGTGCCAGCAGCCAAGATACGGCGGCTAGCTCCTACGAGCAGTACTTC

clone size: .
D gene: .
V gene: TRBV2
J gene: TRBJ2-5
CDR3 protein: CATILTEETQYF
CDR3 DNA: TGTGCCACCATTTTGACTGAGGAGACCCAGTACTTC

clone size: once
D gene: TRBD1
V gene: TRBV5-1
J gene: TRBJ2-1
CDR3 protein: CASSFTGTGVNEQFF
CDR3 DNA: TGCGCCAGCAGCTTTACCGGGACAGGGGTCAATGAGCAGTTCTTC

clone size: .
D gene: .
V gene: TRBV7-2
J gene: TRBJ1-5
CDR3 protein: CASSLGSVYSNQPQHF
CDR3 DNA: TGTGCCAGCAGCTTAGGTAGCGTGTATAGCAATCAGCCCCAGCATTTT